These 2 T cell receptor beta chains were sequenced from one sample in a study of monozygotic twins with inflammatory bowel disease (dated by TCRdb to the late 2010s). Library generation was performed with 5' RACE. Sequencing was performed on an Illumina HiSeq 2500. After reprocessing by TCRdb, each CDR3 protein sequence is one entry, and no DNA is given. The table for this sample shows about 300,000 distinct CDR3 sequences. The ten largest clones capture roughly 5.3% of the sample. The sequencing input was blood. These receptor sequences come from a human donor with ulcerative colitis or Crohn's disease, or a healthy co-twin of an affected twin (not recorded which).

This sequence joins TRBV19 and TRBJ2-7; there is no DNA to check the TCRdb D call of TRBD1. Germline V gene sequence: CDR1 LNHDA, CDR2 SQIVND (reference sequence). This CDR3 region has 15 residues. The CDR3: CATKQGSKGSYEQYF.

The chain joins TRBV28 to TRBJ2-2; lacking DNA, the TRBD1 call made by TCRdb goes unchecked. The CDR3 length is 18 residues. From germline, CDR1 is MDHEN and CDR2 SYDVKM. CDR3: CASSSYQTGDMGTGELFF.